These T cell receptor beta chains were read from a single sample in a study of blood T cell repertoires in COVID-19. Profiling relied on immunoSEQ multiplex PCR, and the TCRdb table lists in-frame clones only, not all of them. The table lists about 330,000 clones, roughly nine tenths of them singletons. Sequencing was performed on PBMCs or T cells enriched from blood (not recorded which). The receptors come from a woman aged 25 to 39 who had recovered from COVID-19. The CDR3 runs from the conserved cysteine through the conserved F or W. The D gene is left open where the match is weak. Rows may omit the clone size; those that give it use once, few, many or a size class.

v_gene: TRBV10-3
d_gene: -
j_gene: TRBJ2-3
abundance: many
CDR3aa: CVIRGNFGTDTQYF
CDR3nt: TGTGTCATTAGGGGGAATTTCGGCACAGATACGCAGTATTTT

v_gene: TRBV10-3
d_gene: -
j_gene: TRBJ1-5
abundance: -
CDR3aa: CAISDAGVTQPQHF
CDR3nt: TGTGCCATCAGTGATGCGGGGGTCACTCAGCCCCAGCATTTT

v_gene: TRBV6-2/TRBV6-3
d_gene: -
j_gene: TRBJ2-7
abundance: -
CDR3aa: CASSYPPLSSYEQYF
CDR3nt: TGTGCCAGCAGTTACCCCCCCCTAAGCTCCTACGAGCAGTACTTC

v_gene: TRBV7-6
d_gene: TRBD2
j_gene: TRBJ2-7
abundance: -
CDR3aa: CASSFGLAPIDEQYF
CDR3nt: TGTGCCAGCAGCTTCGGACTAGCGCCCATAGACGAGCAGTACTTC

v_gene: TRBV18
d_gene: TRBD2
j_gene: TRBJ2-1
abundance: -
CDR3aa: CASSRALAEYNEQFF
CDR3nt: TGTGCCAGCTCACGAGCCCTAGCGGAATACAATGAGCAGTTCTTC

v_gene: TRBV4-1
d_gene: TRBD2
j_gene: TRBJ2-7
abundance: -
CDR3aa: CASSKFQRGGYEQYF
CDR3nt: TGCGCCAGCAGCAAGTTCCAGCGGGGGGGCTACGAGCAGTACTTC

v_gene: TRBV5-1
d_gene: TRBD2
j_gene: TRBJ2-5
abundance: -
CDR3aa: CASSLGPAGGQETQYF
CDR3nt: TGCGCCAGCAGCTTGGGTCCAGCGGGAGGGCAAGAGACCCAGTACTTC

v_gene: TRBV5-1
d_gene: TRBD1
j_gene: TRBJ1-1
abundance: -
CDR3aa: CASSGDRGRTEAFF
CDR3nt: TGCGCCAGCAGTGGTGACAGGGGGCGGACTGAAGCTTTCTTT

v_gene: TRBV7-9
d_gene: TRBD2
j_gene: TRBJ2-5
abundance: few
CDR3aa: CASSSQAGGLIETQYF
CDR3nt: TGTGCCAGCAGCTCTCAAGCGGGAGGGCTAATTGAGACCCAGTACTTC

v_gene: TRBV6-2/TRBV6-3
d_gene: -
j_gene: TRBJ2-1
abundance: once
CDR3aa: CASSRASRPYNEQFF
CDR3nt: TGTGCCAGCAGTCGCGCCTCTAGACCCTACAATGAGCAGTTCTTC